This T cell receptor beta chain was retrieved from a study of blood T cell repertoires in COVID-19. Study information: Samples of COVID-19 (acute and convalescent) were obtained from the United States, Italy and Spain. Nucleic acid was either cDNA or gDNA, and it came from T cells, B-cell-depleted T cells, or PBMCs.

In the original workflow: Reference gene primers were amplified, and this amplification served to estimate nucleated cell counts. Assay: immunoSEQ multiplex PCR; the TCRdb copy retains only in-frame clones and omits some. The V and J calls and clone size come from that table; D and trimming were worked out from the DNA. The sample includes under 250,000 clones, 65% to 85% seen only once; the top ten take about 2.4%. The germline V gene encodes CDR1 SGHRS and CDR2 YFSETQ. The length of the CDR3 is 15 residues. Between the trimmed V and J ends, which lost 2 bases and 3 bases, there was a span of 15 bases. This clone has just a few counts.

The source material was peripheral blood. The chain joins TRBV5-1 to TRBJ2-7; possible D gene TRBD1, 6 bases. The origin of this receptor is a woman aged 55-69 years with acute or convalescent COVID-19. In DNA, the CDR3 is TGCGCCAGCAGCTTAGGGGGAACCAATAACTACGAGCAGTACTTC. Residues: CASSLGGTNNYEQYF. The entire variable domain, with the rest obtained from reference TRBV5-1 and TRBJ2-7, is as follows: KAGVTQTPRYLIKTRGQQVTLSCSPISGHRSVSWYQQTPGQGLQFLFEYFSETQRNKGNFPGRFSGRQFSNSRSEMNVSTLELGDSALYLCASSLGGTNNYEQYFGPGTRLTVT.